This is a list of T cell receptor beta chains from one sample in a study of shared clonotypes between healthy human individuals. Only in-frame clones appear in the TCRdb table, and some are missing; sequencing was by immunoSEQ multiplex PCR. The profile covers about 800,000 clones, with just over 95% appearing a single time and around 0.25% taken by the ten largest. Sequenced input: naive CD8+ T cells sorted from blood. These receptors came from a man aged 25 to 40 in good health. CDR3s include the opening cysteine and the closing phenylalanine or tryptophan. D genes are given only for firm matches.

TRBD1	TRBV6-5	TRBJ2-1	CASSLGTGVYNEQFF
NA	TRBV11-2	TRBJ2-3	CASSLAGYTDTQYF
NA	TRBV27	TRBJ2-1	CASLFANEQFF
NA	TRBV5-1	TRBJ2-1	CASSILPGAGNEQFF
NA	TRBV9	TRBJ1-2	CASSPGLEFGPYGYTF
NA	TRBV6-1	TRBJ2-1	CAVERDLSYNEQFF
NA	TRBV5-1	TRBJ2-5	CASSLVINTPQETQYF
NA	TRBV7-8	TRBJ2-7	CASSLGGGEVYEQYF
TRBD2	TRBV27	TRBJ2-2	CASSSRTSGGSGELFF
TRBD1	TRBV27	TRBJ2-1	CASSVGQGALNEQFF
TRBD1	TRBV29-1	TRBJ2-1	CSVAGTGDRTSYNEQFF
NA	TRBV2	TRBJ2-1	CASRGGNEQFF
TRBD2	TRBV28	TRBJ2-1	CASSFSAGGTYNEQFF
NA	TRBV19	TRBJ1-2	CATRGGYGYTF
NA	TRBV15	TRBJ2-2	CATSPDGVNTGELFF
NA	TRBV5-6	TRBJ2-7	CASSFGTTGEQYF
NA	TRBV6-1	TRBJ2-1	CASSMLRGGWNEQFF
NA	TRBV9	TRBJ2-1	CASSVGANYNEQFF
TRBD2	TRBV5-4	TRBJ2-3	CASSLGAGGSTDTQYF
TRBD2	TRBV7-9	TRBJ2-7	CASSLILREGGYEQYF
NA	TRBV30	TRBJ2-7	CAWRRGYEQYF
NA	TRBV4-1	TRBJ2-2	CASSQVGDSNTGELFF
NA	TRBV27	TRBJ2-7	CASKGLAYEQYF
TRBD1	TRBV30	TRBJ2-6	CAWNLPGQGYFGANVLTF
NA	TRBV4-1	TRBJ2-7	CASSQDYGGLTDRNEQYF
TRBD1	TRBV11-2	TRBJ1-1	CASSVPGQGDAGAFF
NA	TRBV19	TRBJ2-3	CASRPRPGDGDTQYF
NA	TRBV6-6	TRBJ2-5	CASSYSDERVETQYF
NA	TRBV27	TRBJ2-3	CASSLYPRSTDTQYF
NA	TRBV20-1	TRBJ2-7	CSAQVIEQYF
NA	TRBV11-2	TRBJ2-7	CASSWQPTYEQYF
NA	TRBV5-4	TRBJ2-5	CASSPRGAGQETQYF
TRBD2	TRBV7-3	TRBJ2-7	CASSLTPGLAGGDEQYF
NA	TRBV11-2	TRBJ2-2	CASRTSMGSTGELFF
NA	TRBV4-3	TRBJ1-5	CASSQDSGGNQPQHF
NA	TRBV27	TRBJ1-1	CASSLSWAGMNTEAFF
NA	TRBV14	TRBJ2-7	CASSLRTGTYEQYF
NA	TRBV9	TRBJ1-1	CASSVASDTEAFF
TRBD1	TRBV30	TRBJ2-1	CAWSVQGNNEQFF
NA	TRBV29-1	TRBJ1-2	CSVEADYGYTF
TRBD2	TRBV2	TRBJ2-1	CASSSSGSSYNEQFF
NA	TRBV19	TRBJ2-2	CASSKIRGSGELFF
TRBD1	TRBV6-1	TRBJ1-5	CASSDGTGSNQPQHF
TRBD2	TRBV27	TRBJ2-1	CASTPLAGLSYNEQFF
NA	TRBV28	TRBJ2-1	CASKGGSYNEQFF
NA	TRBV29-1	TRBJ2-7	CSVVGKGQSYEQYF
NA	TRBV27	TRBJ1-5	CASSGGARNQPQHF
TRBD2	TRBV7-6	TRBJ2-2	CASSLVTGLEATGELFF
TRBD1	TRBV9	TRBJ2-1	CASSTRDSSYNEQFF
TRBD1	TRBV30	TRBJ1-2	CAWSLRGRVSDGYTF
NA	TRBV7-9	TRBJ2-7	CASSLIPYEQYF
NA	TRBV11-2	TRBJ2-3	CASSLDTDTQYF